Below, 9 T cell receptor beta chains from the same sample are listed, as sequenced in a study of blood T cell repertoires in COVID-19. TCRdb's copy holds only in-frame clones and misses some; the assay was immunoSEQ multiplex PCR. The sample holds about 190,000 clones, approximately 90% seen once. Sequencing was performed on peripheral blood. Receptors originate from an older woman with COVID-19, enrolled during active disease.

This chain connects TRBV7-9 to TRBJ1-4, with 8 bases identical to TRBD1. The V gene end was trimmed by 6 bases and the J gene end by 8 bases; junction bases not matched to a gene: 8. The CDR3 length is 14 residues. Per the germline V gene, CDR1 is SEHNR and CDR2 is FQNEAQ (reference sequence). The CDR3 spells CASRRQGSREKLFF. The CDR3 DNA is TGTGCCAGCAGGAGACAGGGGTCACGGGAAAAACTGTTTTTT.

The chain employs TRBV21-1 and TRBJ2-2; the table's D call, TRBD1, was not checked against the DNA. TRBV21-1 is termed a pseudogene. The CDR3 extends over 20 amino acids. The DNA for the CDR3 is TGTGCCAGCGGTCCGGTTGGTACTGGCCTTAACAGGGGGTCCACCGGGGAGCTGTTTTTT. It yields the protein CASGPVGTGLNRGSTGELFF.

The V call is TRBV7-8, the J call TRBJ2-1; TRBD1 might be the D (6 bases). The germline V and J ends were trimmed by 4 bases and 9 bases, with 13 bases remaining between them. CDR1 is SGHVS, CDR2 FQNEAQ, per germline. The CDR3 is made up of 13 amino acids. CDR3 in DNA: TGTGCCAGCAGCTGGGGGCTGCAGCTTGAGCAGTTCTTC. Translation gives CASSWGLQLEQFF.

The chain recombines TRBV13 with TRBJ1-2; possibly TRBD1 for D (6 bases). The CDR3 is made up of 15 amino acids. Germline V gives CDR1 PRHDT, CDR2 FYEKMQ (reference sequence). The V and J ends lost 5 bases and 2 bases respectively, with 15 bases between them. CDR3 protein: CASSAGVGTNYGYTF. The CDR3 DNA reads TGTGCCAGCAGCGCCGGGGTAGGGACAAACTATGGCTACACCTTC.

This rearrangement joins TRBV4-1 to TRBJ1-4; 7 bases are a match to TRBD1. Trimming took 0 bases from V and 5 from J; bases not matched to a gene: 6. CDR3 length: 16 amino acids. Looked up from germline, CDR1 is MGHRA and CDR2 is YSYEKL. DNA for the CDR3: TGCGCCAGCAGCCAAGATAAGGCGGGACAGAATGAAAAACTGTTTTTT. Translation gives CASSQDKAGQNEKLFF.

The V call is TRBV19, the J call TRBJ1-1, with D possibly TRBD1 on 6 matching bases. Germline CDR1 LNHDA, CDR2 SQIVND (reference sequence). Trimming took off 3 bases at V and 1 base at J, with 9 bases between the two ends. The CDR3 extends over 14 amino acids. The CDR3 loop reads CASSMGARNTEAFF. The CDR3 DNA sequence: TGTGCCAGTAGTATGGGGGCGAGGAACACTGAAGCTTTCTTT.

This clone was seen a handful of times. The CDR3 reads CASSSLGRSSGNTIYF. In DNA, the CDR3 is TGTGCCAGCAGCTCTCTCGGGAGAAGTTCTGGAAACACCATATATTTT. The chain uses TRBV5-4 and TRBJ1-3, with D hard to call. From germline, CDR1 is SGHNT and CDR2 YYREEE (reference sequence). The V end lost 3 bases, the J end lost 1 base, and 14 bases lay between the germline ends. This CDR3 region has 16 residues.

In its sample, this clone was seen a few times. CDR3: CASSYSGSGEAFF. The DNA for the CDR3 is TGTGCCAGCAGTTACTCGGGTTCGGGGGAAGCTTTCTTT. The chain has TRBV6-5 and TRBJ1-1; D is unresolved. The V end lost 0 bases, the J end lost 8 bases, and 10 bases lay between the germline ends. Germline V gene lookup returns CDR1 MNHEY and CDR2 SVGAGI. The CDR3 has 13 amino acids.

The chain joins TRBV3-1 (or the pseudogene TRBV3-2) to TRBJ1-1, with a tentative D call TRBD1 (5 bases). This CDR3 has 15 residues. Germline CDR1 reads LGHDT; CDR2 reads YNNKEL (reference sequence). Trimming pared 1 base from V and 1 base from J, leaving 10 bases between. CDR3 coding DNA: TGTGCCAGCAGCCAAGGGGGCCTCGCGAACACTGAAGCTTTCTTT. Translating it yields CASSQGGLANTEAFF.